This T cell receptor (beta chain) emerged from a study of cytotoxic CD8 clonotypes in ibrutinib-treated CLL. The CDR3 consists of 14 residues. V was clipped by 1 base and J by 3 bases, with 10 bases between them. CDR1 is GTSNPN, CDR2 SVGIG, per germline (reference sequence). Assay: immunoSEQ multiplex PCR; the TCRdb copy retains only in-frame clones and omits some. The data show around 160,000 clones, nearly 90% seen once. This receptor was identified in a human donor with chronic lymphocytic leukemia. This chain links TRBV30 with TRBJ2-1, with unresolved D. The source was PBMCs, collected at disease progression, from a patient treated with ibrutinib. The DNA for the CDR3 is TGTGCCTGGAGTGCCTTTGGGGACTACAATGAGCAGTTCTTC. This translates into CAWSAFGDYNEQFF. The entire variable domain, with the rest obtained from reference TRBV30 and TRBJ2-1, is as follows: SQTIHQWPATLVQPVGSPLSLECTVEGTSNPNLYWYRQAAGRGLQLLFYSVGIGQISSEVPQNLSASRPQDRQFILSSKKLLLSDSGFYLCAWSAFGDYNEQFFGPGTRLTVL.